Presented here are 18 T cell receptor beta chains from one specimen sequenced in a study of T-cell memory formation after mild COVID-19. MiXCR, run by TCRdb on the 5' RACE reads, gives a single entry per CDR3 protein. The table has roughly 200,000 distinct CDR3 sequences, 7.5% to 10% seen once. The sample comprised PBMCs or a T cell subset sorted from them (not recorded which). All receptors derive from a man between 18 and 35 years old who had mild COVID-19 (a few samples of this study predate the infection). Cell type and time point are not known.

The CDR3 coding sequence is TGTGCCAGCAGCCTTATAGCGGGGGGGCCTTCTGAGCAGTTCTTC. The encoded protein is CASSLIAGGPSEQFF. The chain has TRBV7-3 and TRBJ2-1, with TRBD2 matching over 11 bases. The germline CDR1 and CDR2 sequences are SGHTA and FQGTGA. Trimming removed 5 bases from V and 9 bases from J; junction bases left unmatched: 9. There are 15 residues in the CDR3.

The rearrangement links TRBV11-2 to TRBJ1-4, with a tentative D call TRBD1 (5 bases). The germline V gene encodes CDR1 SGHAT and CDR2 FQNNGV. With 3 bases removed from V and 3 bases from J, the gap between germline ends came to 17 bases. This CDR3 contains 17 residues. The DNA for the CDR3 is TGTGCCAGCAGCTTGATATATACAGGTTACTCTAATGAAAAACTGTTTTTT. Translation: CASSLIYTGYSNEKLFF.

At least ten counts were recorded for this clonotype. The rearrangement links TRBV4-1 to TRBJ1-4; tentative D call: TRBD1 (6 bases). The germline V and J ends were trimmed by 6 bases and 7 bases, with 15 bases remaining between them. Germline values: CDR1 MGHRA, CDR2 YSYEKL. The CDR3 loop spans 14 amino acids. CDR3 nucleotides: TGCGCCAGCAGAAATACAGGGAAGTTTGAAAAACTGTTTTTT. Translating gives CASRNTGKFEKLFF.

This sequence joins TRBV20-1 and TRBJ2-5, with D possibly called TRBD1 or TRBD2 (5 bases each). Trimming took off 7 bases at V and 5 bases at J, with 17 bases between the two ends. Germline V gene data show CDR1 as DFQATT and CDR2 as SNEGSKA (reference sequence). This CDR3 region has 13 residues. CDR3 bases: TGCAGTGATCTGCGAAGGGGCGGGGAGACCCAGTACTTC. This gives the protein CSDLRRGGETQYF.

This clonotype was detected many times. This chain's CDR3 is CASSQDISEGGYTF. CDR3 in DNA: TGCGCCAGCAGCCAAGATATCTCTGAGGGAGGCTACACCTTC. The chain joins TRBV4-3 to TRBJ1-2, with D hard to call. This CDR3 contains 14 residues. Looked up from germline, CDR1 is LGHNA and CDR2 is YSLEER. V gave up 0 bases and J gave up 8 bases, with 13 bases separating them.

The table lists this clonotype with a few counts. The rearrangement links TRBV6-2 or TRBV6-3 to TRBJ2-7, with a weak D call TRBD1 (6 bases). This CDR3 has 12 amino acids. The germline gives CDR1 MNHEY, CDR2 SVGEGT. Between the trimmed V and J ends, which lost 8 bases and 5 bases, there was a span of 13 bases. The chain's CDR3 is CASAQGVHEQYF. The CDR3 bases are TGTGCCAGCGCACAGGGAGTCCACGAGCAGTACTTC.

This clonotype was detected ten times or more. The DNA of the CDR3 is TGTGCCAGCACCCCCGACAGACCTCGGGGCTACACCTTC. Its translation: CASTPDRPRGYTF. The chain has TRBV7-2 and TRBJ1-2; weak D call: TRBD1 (5 bases). This CDR3 is built from 13 residues. Trimming took 7 bases from V and 8 from J, leaving 17 bases between them. Germline-derived CDR1 and CDR2 are SGHTA and FQGNSA.

At least ten counts were recorded for this clonotype. This sequence joins TRBV5-1 and TRBJ1-1; D possibly corresponds to TRBD1 (5 bases). Germline-derived CDR1 and CDR2 are SGHRS and YFSETQ. The CDR3 runs 15 residues. V lost 3 bases to trimming and J lost 3 bases, with 15 bases between them. The CDR3 coding sequence is TGCGCCAGCAGCTGGGACGGACGCGGTTACACTGAAGCTTTCTTT. Translated: CASSWDGRGYTEAFF.

The gene calls are TRBV10-3 and TRBJ2-6; no reliable D call. There are 15 residues in the CDR3. CDR1 and CDR2 (germline): ENHRY, SYGVKD. Trimming left V 1 base short and J 0 bases short, with 4 bases between. The chain's CDR3 is CAISEFDSGANVLTF. The CDR3 coding sequence is TGTGCCATCAGTGAGTTCGACTCTGGGGCCAACGTCCTGACTTTC.

The chain carries TRBV20-1 and TRBJ2-3, with 11 nucleotides matching TRBD2. The junction had 4 bases not matched to a gene; V was cut back by 2 bases and J by 0 bases. Germline assignment: CDR1 DFQATT and CDR2 SNEGSKA (reference sequence). The CDR3 totals 16 residues. CDR3 sequence (DNA): TGCAGTGCTAGATGGGCTAGCGGGGGGAGCACAGATACGCAGTATTTT. This sequence encodes CSARWASGGSTDTQYF.

This clonotype occurred many times. V usage is TRBV20-1 and J usage is TRBJ2-5; tentatively, D is TRBD1 or TRBD2 (6 bases each). The CDR3 consists of 12 residues. In germline, CDR1 is DFQATT, CDR2 SNEGSKA (reference sequence). V was trimmed by 6 bases and J by 5 bases, leaving 13 bases between them. CDR3 in DNA: TGCAGTGCCTCGGGGGCCGGGGAGACCCAGTACTTC. Protein: CSASGAGETQYF.

This chain connects TRBV5-6 to TRBJ2-2, with a possible D match to TRBD1 (5 bases). The V end lost 0 bases, the J end lost 4 bases, and 28 bases lay between the germline ends. Germline CDR1 reads SGHDT; CDR2 reads YYEEEE. This CDR3 has 21 amino acids. In nucleotides, the CDR3 is TGTGCCAGCAGCTTGGTGTCGTTGTGGCAGGGTGGGATTGGAGTCACCGGGGAGCTGTTTTTT. Its translation: CASSLVSLWQGGIGVTGELFF.

The chain carries TRBV14 and TRBJ2-1; D possibly corresponds to TRBD2 (5 bases). CDR1 and CDR2 (germline): SGHDN, FVKESK. The V and J ends lost 0 bases and 8 bases respectively, with 11 bases between them. This CDR3 spans 14 amino acids. The CDR3 nucleotides are TGTGCCAGCAGCCAAGAAGGAGGTCCCTATGAGCAGTTCTTC. It is translated as CASSQEGGPYEQFF.

This clonotype was counted only a few times. The rearrangement uses TRBV7-2 and TRBJ2-7; 8 nucleotides agree with TRBD1. The CDR3 consists of 14 residues. J gave up 4 bases and V 4 bases, and 6 bases lay outside the gene matches. Germline CDR1 SGHTA, CDR2 FQGNSA. The CDR3 DNA sequence: TGTGCCAGCAGCTATCGACAGGGGTGGTACGAGCAGTACTTC. Its translation: CASSYRQGWYEQYF.

This clonotype appeared a few times. The chain uses TRBV3-1 and TRBJ1-1; TRBD1 agrees at 10 bases. Unmatched junction bases numbered 3, after V lost 0 bases and J lost 5 bases. Germline V gene lookup returns CDR1 LGHDT and CDR2 YNNKEL (reference sequence). CDR3 length: 15 amino acids. CDR3 amino acids: CASSQDRTGGTEAFF. As DNA, the CDR3 is TGTGCCAGCAGCCAAGATCGGACAGGGGGAACTGAAGCTTTCTTT. Using reference TRBV3-1 and TRBJ1-1 for the parts outside the CDR3, the full variable domain is DTAVSQTPKYLVTQMGNDKSIKCEQNLGHDTMYWYKQDSKKFLKIMFSYNNKELIINETVPNRFSPKSPDKAHLNLHINSLELGDSAVYFCASSQDRTGGTEAFFGQGTRLTVV.

The genes are TRBV5-1 and TRBJ2-3, with D possibly being TRBD2 (6 bases). The CDR3 runs to 14 residues. Between the trimmed V and J ends, which lost 4 bases and 3 bases, there was a span of 12 bases. Germline CDR1 SGHRS, CDR2 YFSETQ. CDR3 amino acids: CASSPGLITDTQYF. The CDR3 DNA is TGCGCCAGCAGCCCGGGACTGATAACAGATACGCAGTATTTT.

The sample holds a few counts of this clonotype. The chain joins TRBV4-3 to TRBJ2-6; D gene uncertain. The germline V and J ends were trimmed by 6 bases and 2 bases, with 11 bases remaining between them. CDR3 size: 15 residues. The germline gives CDR1 LGHNA, CDR2 YSLEER. The CDR3 here is CASSPRWPGANVLTF. Here the CDR3 DNA reads TGCGCCAGCAGTCCGAGATGGCCTGGGGCCAACGTCCTGACTTTC.

This clonotype was found many times. This sequence joins TRBV7-3 and TRBJ2-5; D may be TRBD1 (6 bases). Germline V lookup: CDR1 SGHTA, CDR2 FQGTGA. V lost 6 bases, J lost 1 base, and 12 bases lay in between. This CDR3 contains 14 residues. Here the CDR3 reads CASSPGHLQETQYF. The CDR3 DNA sequence: TGTGCCAGCAGTCCGGGACACCTCCAAGAGACCCAGTACTTC. Full variable domain (rest looked up from reference TRBV7-3 and TRBJ2-5): GAGVSQTPSNKVTEKGKYVELRCDPISGHTALYWYRQSLGQGPEFLIYFQGTGAADDSGLPNDRFFAVRPEGSVSTLKIQRTERGDSAVYLCASSPGHLQETQYFGPGTRLLVL.